This TCR beta chain was sequenced during a study of blood T cell repertoires in COVID-19. Study context: Specimens from acute and convalescent COVID-19 originated in the United States, Italy and Spain.

This CDR3 is 14 amino acids long. Germline V gives CDR1 MGHRA, CDR2 YSYEKL. V trimming: 5 bases; J trimming: 5 bases; junction bases outside the gene matches: 7. Some clones are missing from TCRdb's copy, which holds only in-frame ones; the method was immunoSEQ multiplex PCR. The repertoire holds about 200,000 clones, about 94% seen once, with 0.75% to 1% in the top ten. The source of this sequence is a man aged 60-69 years with COVID-19, enrolled during active disease. The gene calls are TRBV4-1 and TRBJ2-5; 8 bases are a match to TRBD2. The sequenced material came from peripheral blood. CDR3 in amino acids: CASSYLAGRETQYF. The CDR3 DNA sequence: TGCGCCAGCAGCTACTTAGCGGGAAGGGAGACCCAGTACTTC.